These T cell receptor beta chains were read from a single sample in a study of beta chain features in type 1 diabetes. The method was immunoSEQ multiplex PCR; TCRdb's version includes in-frame clones alone and lacks a portion of them. The table has around 690,000 clones, roughly an eighth seen once. Sequenced sample: naive CD4+ T cells from blood. These receptors originate from a man aged 25 to 40 with type 1 diabetes. Both conserved end residues are part of each CDR3. Part of the rows lack a size; the others show once, few, many or a class for expanded clones.

>TRBJ2-7|TRBV11-2|NA
CASSHGGAGGFHEQYF
>TRBJ2-7|TRBV20-1|few
CSARGLNEQYF
>TRBJ1-1|TRBV11-3|few
CASSLDLGKTEAFF
>TRBJ1-5|TRBV25-1|NA
CASSPTGGNQPQHF
>TRBJ2-5|TRBV30|NA
CAWSVLDGVGPQYF
>TRBJ1-2|TRBV27|few
CASGRTGLHYGYTF
>TRBJ2-3|TRBV9|few
CASSVHLGRGTQYF
>TRBJ1-2|TRBV7-2|NA
CASSPSGGVGYGYTF
>TRBJ2-3|TRBV9|NA
CASNPGAAGTDTQYF
>TRBJ2-5|TRBV14|few
CASSQDLGGETQYF
>TRBJ2-1|TRBV7-2|NA
CASSLVWGQNNEQFF
>TRBJ2-7|TRBV18|NA
CASSPPGQGAREQYF
>TRBJ1-6|TRBV6-4|NA
CASSRGIGPSPLHF
>TRBJ1-2|TRBV19|few
CASSTRDVYGYTF
>TRBJ1-2|TRBV19|NA
CASSSGTGSNYGYTF
>TRBJ2-7|TRBV7-2|few
CASSQAGPYEQYF
>TRBJ2-5|TRBV7-2|NA
CASSFVGGYQETQYF
>TRBJ2-7|TRBV30|NA
CAWSRDRDLYEQYF
>TRBJ2-1|TRBV7-2|NA
CASSLMGRGRSEQFF
>TRBJ1-1|TRBV10-3|few
CAAMTGSNTEAFF